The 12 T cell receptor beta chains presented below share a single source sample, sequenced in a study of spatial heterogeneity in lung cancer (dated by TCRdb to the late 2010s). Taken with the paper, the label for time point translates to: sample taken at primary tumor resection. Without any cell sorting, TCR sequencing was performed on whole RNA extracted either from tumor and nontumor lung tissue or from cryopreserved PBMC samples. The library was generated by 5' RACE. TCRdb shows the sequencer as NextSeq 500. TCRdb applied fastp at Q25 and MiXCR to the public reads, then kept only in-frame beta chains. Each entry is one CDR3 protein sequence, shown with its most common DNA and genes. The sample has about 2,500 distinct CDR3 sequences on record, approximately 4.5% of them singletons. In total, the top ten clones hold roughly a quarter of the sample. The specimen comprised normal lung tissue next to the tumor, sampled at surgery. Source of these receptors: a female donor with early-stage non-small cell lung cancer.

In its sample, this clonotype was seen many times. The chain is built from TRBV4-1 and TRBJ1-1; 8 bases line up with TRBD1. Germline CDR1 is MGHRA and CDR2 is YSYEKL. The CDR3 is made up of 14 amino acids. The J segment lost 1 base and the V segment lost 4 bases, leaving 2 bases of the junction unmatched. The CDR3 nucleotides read TGCGCCAGCAGCCCTGGGACAGGGAACACTGAAGCTTTCTTT. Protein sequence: CASSPGTGNTEAFF.

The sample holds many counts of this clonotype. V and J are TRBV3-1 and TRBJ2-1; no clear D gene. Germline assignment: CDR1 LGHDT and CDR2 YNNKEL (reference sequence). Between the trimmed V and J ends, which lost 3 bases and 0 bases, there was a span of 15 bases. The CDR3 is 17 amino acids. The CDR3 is CASSQLVGGSSYNEQFF. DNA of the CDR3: TGTGCCAGCAGCCAGCTAGTTGGCGGAAGCTCCTACAATGAGCAGTTCTTC.

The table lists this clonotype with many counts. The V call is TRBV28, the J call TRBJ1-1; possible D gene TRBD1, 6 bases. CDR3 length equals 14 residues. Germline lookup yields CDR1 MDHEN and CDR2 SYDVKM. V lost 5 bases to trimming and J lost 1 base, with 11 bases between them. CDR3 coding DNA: TGTGCCAGCAGTACAGGGAATTGGAACACTGAAGCTTTCTTT. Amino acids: CASSTGNWNTEAFF.

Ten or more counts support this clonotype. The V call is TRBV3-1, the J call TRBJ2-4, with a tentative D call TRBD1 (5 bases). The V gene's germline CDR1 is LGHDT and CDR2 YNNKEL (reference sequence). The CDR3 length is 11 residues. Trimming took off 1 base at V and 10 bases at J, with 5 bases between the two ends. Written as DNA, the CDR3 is TGTGCCAGCAGCCAAGGGACAATTCAGTACTTC. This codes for CASSQGTIQYF.

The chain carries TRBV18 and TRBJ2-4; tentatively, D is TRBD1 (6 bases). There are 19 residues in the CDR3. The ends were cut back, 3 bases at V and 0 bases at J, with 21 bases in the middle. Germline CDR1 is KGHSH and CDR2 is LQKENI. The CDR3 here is CASSPPLQGYGEAKNIQYF. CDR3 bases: TGTGCCAGCTCACCCCCCCTCCAGGGGTACGGTGAAGCCAAAAACATTCAGTACTTC.

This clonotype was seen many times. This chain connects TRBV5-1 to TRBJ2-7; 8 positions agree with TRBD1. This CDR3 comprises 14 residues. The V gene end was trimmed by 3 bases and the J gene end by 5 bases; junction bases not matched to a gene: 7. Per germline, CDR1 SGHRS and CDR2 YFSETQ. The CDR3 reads CASSSDRGVDEQYF. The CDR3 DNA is TGCGCCAGCAGCTCTGACAGGGGAGTCGACGAGCAGTACTTC.

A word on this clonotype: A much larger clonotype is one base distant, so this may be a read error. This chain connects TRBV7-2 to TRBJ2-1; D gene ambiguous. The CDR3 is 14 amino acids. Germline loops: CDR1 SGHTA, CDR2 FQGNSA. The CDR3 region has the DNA TGTGCCAGCAGCTTAGAAGCTAACTACAATGTGCAGTTCTTC. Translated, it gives CASSLEANYNVQFF.

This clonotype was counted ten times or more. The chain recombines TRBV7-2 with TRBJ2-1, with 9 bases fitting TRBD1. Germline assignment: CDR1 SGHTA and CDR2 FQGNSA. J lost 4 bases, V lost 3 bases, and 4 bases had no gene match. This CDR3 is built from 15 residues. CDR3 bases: TGTGCCAGCAGCTTGGACAGGGGTTCGTACAATGAGCAGTTCTTC. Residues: CASSLDRGSYNEQFF.

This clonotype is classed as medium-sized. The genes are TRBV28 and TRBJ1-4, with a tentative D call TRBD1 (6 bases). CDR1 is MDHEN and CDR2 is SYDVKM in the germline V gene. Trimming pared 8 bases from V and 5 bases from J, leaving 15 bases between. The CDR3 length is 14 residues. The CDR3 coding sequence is TGTGCCAGCGGAGCGGACAGCCCGAATGAAAAACTGTTTTTT. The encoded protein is CASGADSPNEKLFF.

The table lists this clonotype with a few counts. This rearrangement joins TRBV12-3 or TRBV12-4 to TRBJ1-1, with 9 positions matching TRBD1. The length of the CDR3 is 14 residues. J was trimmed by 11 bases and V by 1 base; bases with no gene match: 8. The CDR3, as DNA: TGTGCCAGCAGTTTAGTGACAGGGGGTTTGTTGGCTTTCTTT. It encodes CASSLVTGGLLAFF.

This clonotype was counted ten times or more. CDR3 nucleotide sequence: TGTGCCAGCAGCCTTTGGGACCTTCCCGGGGAGCTGTTTTTT. Translating gives CASSLWDLPGELFF. The J gene is TRBJ2-2, the V gene TRBV5-6; possibly TRBD1 or TRBD2 for D (5 bases each). Per the germline V gene, CDR1 is SGHDT and CDR2 is YYEEEE. The CDR3 has 14 amino acids. The V and J ends lost 4 bases and 6 bases respectively, with 13 bases between them.

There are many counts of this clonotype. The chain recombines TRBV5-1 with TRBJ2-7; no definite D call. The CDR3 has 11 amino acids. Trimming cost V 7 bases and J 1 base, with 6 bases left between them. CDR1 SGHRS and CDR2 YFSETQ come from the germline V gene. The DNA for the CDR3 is TGCGCCAGCGGGGATTCCTACGAGCAGTACTTC. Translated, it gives CASGDSYEQYF.